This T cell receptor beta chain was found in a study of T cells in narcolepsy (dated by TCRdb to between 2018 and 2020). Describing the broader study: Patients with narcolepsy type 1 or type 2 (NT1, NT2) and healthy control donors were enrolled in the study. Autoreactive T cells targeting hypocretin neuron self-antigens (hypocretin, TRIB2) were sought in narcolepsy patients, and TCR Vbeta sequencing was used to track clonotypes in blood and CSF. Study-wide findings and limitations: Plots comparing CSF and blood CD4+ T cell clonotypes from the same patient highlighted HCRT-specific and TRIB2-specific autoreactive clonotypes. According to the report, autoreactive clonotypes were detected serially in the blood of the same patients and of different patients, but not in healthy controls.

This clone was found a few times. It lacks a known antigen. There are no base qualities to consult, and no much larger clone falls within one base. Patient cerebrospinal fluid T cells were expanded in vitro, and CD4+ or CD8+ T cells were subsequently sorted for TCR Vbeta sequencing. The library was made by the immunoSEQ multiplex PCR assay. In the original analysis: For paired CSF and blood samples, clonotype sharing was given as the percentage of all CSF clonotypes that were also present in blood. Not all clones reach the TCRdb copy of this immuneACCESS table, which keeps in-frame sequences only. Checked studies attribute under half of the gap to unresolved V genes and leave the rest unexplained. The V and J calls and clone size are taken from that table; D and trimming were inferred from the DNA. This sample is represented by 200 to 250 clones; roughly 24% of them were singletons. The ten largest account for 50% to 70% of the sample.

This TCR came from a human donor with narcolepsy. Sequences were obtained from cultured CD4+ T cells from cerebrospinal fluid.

The CDR3 is CASSPGQYTEAFF. Here is the DNA: TGTGCCAGCAGTCCCGGACAGTACACTGAAGCTTTCTTT. The chain is assembled from TRBV11-2 and TRBJ1-1, with TRBD1 perhaps the D gene, on 6 matching bases. V loses 6 bases of germline sequence and J loses 3 bases, and the interval between the two ends is 11 bases. From cysteine to phenylalanine, the CDR3 is 13 amino acids long. This entry keeps only the CDR3 DNA: 39 bases, framed from base 1. From a lookup of the germline V gene, CDR1 and CDR2 are SGHAT and FQNNGV.